Below, one T cell receptor beta chain is given with its context. This table comes from immunoSEQ multiplex PCR, and its TCRdb copy is limited to in-frame clones, with some not included. This table holds under 70,000 clones, over 75% found once. This entry belongs to a study of PD-L1 blockade in urothelial cancer. Study summary: In about 2014, patients got going on atezolizumab, taking 1,200 mg intravenously every 3 weeks. Treatment start was followed by blood analysis at 3 weeks (second dose) and again at 6 weeks. Most patients, about 85% of the roughly 30, were males with bladder-origin cancer.

The CDR3 length is 16 residues. The germline V gene has CDR1 SGHVS and CDR2 FQNEAQ. Trimming stripped 5 bases from V and 4 bases from J, with 18 bases between. The time point denotes: pretreatment peripheral blood. This clonotype originated in a man between 65 and 85 years old with urothelial cancer. The genes are TRBV7-8 and TRBJ1-5; D ambiguous. The sample consisted of PBMCs, taken around atezolizumab (anti-PD-L1) treatment. CDR3 in DNA: TGTGCCAGCAGCGGCCTGGAGGCCAGCCTTAATCAGCCCCAGCATTTT. Translated: CASSGLEASLNQPQHF.